The 27 T cell receptor beta chains listed next were all sequenced from one sample in a study of T cell responses to AZD1222 COVID-19 vaccine. Libraries were prepared by immunoSEQ multiplex PCR; TCRdb keeps only in-frame clonotypes and omits some of them. The table records about 130,000 clones, around nine tenths of them present only once. The sample here was peripheral blood, taken 28 days after the second AZD1222 dose. The origin of the receptors is an adult who received the AZD1222 COVID-19 vaccine.

This sequence joins TRBV28 and TRBJ1-5; no definite D call. Deletions cut 6 bases from V and 5 bases from J, with 11 bases between. CDR1 is MDHEN and CDR2 is SYDVKM in the germline V gene. The CDR3 sequence is 13 residues long. The CDR3 nucleotides read TGTGCCAGCAGAACCGGGAATCATCAGCCCCAGCATTTT. This sequence encodes CASRTGNHQPQHF.

The chain combines TRBV7-9 with TRBJ2-3; 12 bases are shared with TRBD2. Germline V lookup: CDR1 SEHNR, CDR2 FQNEAQ (reference sequence). The V and J ends lost 5 bases and 5 bases, in that order; junction bases with no gene match: 8. The CDR3 has 16 residues. For the CDR3, the DNA is TGTGCCAGCAGCCGAACGCTAGCGGGGGGGCAAGATACGCAGTATTTT. As protein: CASSRTLAGGQDTQYF.

The genes are TRBV7-9 and TRBJ2-1; unclear D gene. This CDR3 has 12 amino acids. Germline assignment: CDR1 SEHNR and CDR2 FQNEAQ (reference sequence). V lost 5 bases and J lost 9, with 11 bases in between. CDR3 in amino acids: CASSPVKFEQFF. DNA for the CDR3: TGTGCCAGCAGCCCGGTTAAGTTTGAGCAGTTCTTC.

The chain employs TRBV6-5 and TRBJ2-5, with no clear D. The CDR3 runs to 12 residues. Germline CDR1 reads MNHEY; CDR2 reads SVGAGI. Trimming removed 6 bases from V and 4 bases from J, with 9 bases in between. The chain's CDR3 is CASSPVRETQYF. As DNA, the CDR3 is TGTGCCAGCAGCCCGGTGAGAGAGACCCAGTACTTC.

Only a few counts were recorded for this clone. The rearrangement links TRBV6-5 to TRBJ2-5, with D possibly being TRBD1 or TRBD2 (5 bases each). V gave up 5 bases and J gave up 1 base, with 11 bases separating them. This CDR3 comprises 14 residues. CDR1 is MNHEY, CDR2 SVGAGI, per germline. The CDR3 DNA reads as TGTGCCAGCAGTATCCGGGACGTCCAAGAGACCCAGTACTTC. Amino acid sequence: CASSIRDVQETQYF.

The rearrangement uses TRBV9 and TRBJ2-5; 11 bases map to TRBD1. The V and J ends lost 3 bases and 2 bases, in that order; junction bases with no gene match: 9. The germline V gene has CDR1 SGDLS and CDR2 YYNGEE. This CDR3 has 17 amino acids. The CDR3 spells CASSARPGTGGQETQYF. Written as DNA, the CDR3 is TGTGCCAGCAGCGCCCGCCCCGGGACAGGGGGGCAAGAGACCCAGTACTTC.

The chain combines TRBV27 with TRBJ2-7, with TRBD1 matching over 12 bases. Germline loops: CDR1 MNHEY, CDR2 SMNVEV (reference sequence). V lost 3 bases and J lost 6; bases outside the gene matches: 6. CDR3 length equals 15 residues. The CDR3 region is CASSLAGTGGLEQYF. In DNA form, the CDR3 reads TGTGCCAGCAGTTTGGCCGGGACAGGGGGCCTCGAGCAGTACTTC.

The chain carries TRBV7-8 and TRBJ1-4; D is possibly TRBD1 (5 bases). This CDR3 spans 13 amino acids. Trimming cost V 5 bases and J 5 bases, with 9 bases left between them. Germline loops: CDR1 SGHVS, CDR2 FQNEAQ. CDR3 in DNA: TGTGCCAGCAGCAGACGGGGGAATGAAAAACTGTTTTTT. It codes for CASSRRGNEKLFF. Full variable domain (outside the CDR3, taken from reference TRBV7-8 and TRBJ1-4): GAGVSQSPRYKVAKRGQDVALRCDPISGHVSLFWYQQALGQGPEFLTYFQNEAQLDKSGLPSDRFFAERPEGSVSTLKIQRTQQEDSAVYLCASSRRGNEKLFFGSGTQLSVL.

The chain joins TRBV28 to TRBJ1-5, with unresolved D. Looked up from germline, CDR1 is MDHEN and CDR2 is SYDVKM. The CDR3 contains 14 residues. V gave up 4 bases and J gave up 0 bases, with 7 bases separating them. CDR3 loop: CASSYSYSNQPQHF. The CDR3 nucleotides are TGTGCCAGCAGTTACAGTTATAGCAATCAGCCCCAGCATTTT.

The chain carries TRBV5-4 and TRBJ1-2; 7 nucleotides align to TRBD1. The CDR3 contains 18 residues. Trimming removed 0 bases from V and 0 bases from J; junction bases left unmatched: 11. Germline V gene lookup returns CDR1 SGHNT and CDR2 YYREEE (reference sequence). CDR3 residues: CASSLGPDMTGSNYGYTF. DNA of the CDR3: TGTGCCAGCAGCTTGGGCCCGGACATGACAGGGTCTAACTATGGCTACACCTTC.

The gene calls are TRBV10-3 and TRBJ1-5; D possibly corresponds to TRBD1 (5 bases). The CDR3 extends over 13 amino acids. Trimming took 10 bases from V and 1 from J, leaving 11 bases between them. Germline assignment: CDR1 ENHRY and CDR2 SYGVKD. Here the CDR3 reads CATEQESNQPQHF. The DNA for the CDR3 is TGTGCCACGGAACAGGAAAGCAATCAGCCCCAGCATTTT.

This chain uses TRBV19 with TRBJ2-1; 11 bases align to TRBD2. This CDR3 has 14 residues. The ends lost 6 bases at V and 8 bases at J; junction bases unmatched: 6. Looked up from germline, CDR1 is LNHDA and CDR2 is SQIVND (reference sequence). For the CDR3, the DNA is TGTGCCAGTAGGAAGCTAGCGGGAGGTGATGAGCAGTTCTTC. Translated, it gives CASRKLAGGDEQFF. The variable domain in full, with the rest retrieved from reference TRBV19 and TRBJ2-1, is DGGITQSPKYLFRKEGQNVTLSCEQNLNHDAMYWYRQDPGQGLRLIYYSQIVNDFQKGDIAEGYSVSREKKESFPLTVTSAQKNPTAFYLCASRKLAGGDEQFFGPGTRLTVL.

V usage is TRBV7-8 and J usage is TRBJ1-2, with a tentative D call TRBD1 (5 bases). Trimming removed 2 bases from V and 8 bases from J, with 12 bases in between. This CDR3 is 13 amino acids long. CDR1 SGHVS and CDR2 FQNEAQ come from the germline V gene. The CDR3 is CASSLQGVDGYTF. DNA of the CDR3: TGTGCCAGCAGCTTACAGGGAGTGGACGGCTACACCTTC. Based on the CDR3 plus reference TRBV7-8 and TRBJ1-2, the full variable domain is GAGVSQSPRYKVAKRGQDVALRCDPISGHVSLFWYQQALGQGPEFLTYFQNEAQLDKSGLPSDRFFAERPEGSVSTLKIQRTQQEDSAVYLCASSLQGVDGYTFGSGTRLTVV.

The V and J genes are TRBV6-5 and TRBJ1-2; 10 bases agree with TRBD1. This CDR3 has 13 amino acids. Germline V lookup: CDR1 MNHEY, CDR2 SVGAGI. The V and J ends lost 6 bases and 5 bases, in that order; junction bases with no gene match: 3. The DNA of the CDR3 is TGTGCCAGCAGCTGGGACAGGGGTTATGGCTACACCTTC. Amino acid sequence: CASSWDRGYGYTF.

The chain has TRBV24-1 and TRBJ2-7; 7 nucleotides match TRBD1. The CDR3 totals 16 residues. V was pared by 2 bases and J by 2 bases, with 8 bases of the junction left unmatched. Germline V CDR1 and CDR2: KGHDR, SFDVKD. CDR3 DNA sequence: TGTGCCACCAGTGATTCGGGGAGAGGGGGCCCCTACGAGCAGTACTTC. It yields the protein CATSDSGRGGPYEQYF.

The rearrangement joins TRBV3-1 (or the pseudogene TRBV3-2) to TRBJ1-4, with 9 bases lining up with TRBD1. CDR3 length: 15 amino acids. With 1 base clipped from V and 7 bases from J, the junction kept 4 bases outside the gene matches. Germline V gives CDR1 LGHDT, CDR2 YNNKEL (reference sequence). The CDR3 nucleotides read TGTGCCAGCAGCCAAGTGGACAGGGGAAGTGAAAAACTGTTTTTT. Protein: CASSQVDRGSEKLFF.

The CDR3 loop reads CASSPPLGLLGVNTEAFF. The CDR3 DNA sequence: TGTGCCAGCAGTCCCCCATTGGGCCTACTAGGGGTGAACACTGAAGCTTTCTTT. This rearrangement joins TRBV28 to TRBJ1-1, with a tentative D call TRBD1 (5 bases). Per the germline V gene, CDR1 is MDHEN and CDR2 is SYDVKM. V lost 5 bases and J 0 bases, leaving 22 bases between the germline ends. The CDR3 is 18 residues long.

The gene calls are TRBV9 and TRBJ1-2; D gene uncertain. V dropped 0 bases and J dropped 4 bases, with 10 bases sitting between them. There are 14 residues in the CDR3. Germline V lookup: CDR1 SGDLS, CDR2 YYNGEE. CDR3: CASSVAEGFYGYTF. The CDR3 coding sequence is TGTGCCAGCAGCGTAGCTGAGGGATTCTATGGCTACACCTTC.

This clone came up once. The CDR3 sequence: CASSRDRENTEAFF. The DNA of the CDR3 is TGTGCCAGTAGTAGGGACAGGGAGAACACTGAAGCTTTCTTT. V gene TRBV19 combines with J gene TRBJ1-1; 9 nucleotides line up with TRBD1. V dropped 4 bases and J dropped 1; count of bases not matched to a gene: 1. There are 14 residues in the CDR3. Germline-derived CDR1 and CDR2 are LNHDA and SQIVND (reference sequence).

This rearrangement joins TRBV19 to TRBJ2-1; TRBD2 is a possible D gene (6 bases). The ends were cut back, 2 bases at V and 0 bases at J, with 14 bases in the middle. The CDR3 runs to 17 residues. Germline-derived CDR1 and CDR2 are LNHDA and SQIVND (reference sequence). CDR3 DNA: TGTGCCAGTAGTATAACCCTAGCGCCGAGCTCCTACAATGAGCAGTTCTTC. It yields the protein CASSITLAPSSYNEQFF.

The chain couples TRBV21-1 to TRBJ1-6; TRBD1, as called in the table, went unchecked against the DNA. TRBV21-1 is described as a pseudogene. The CDR3 spans 15 residues. As DNA, the CDR3 is TGTGCCAGCAGCAAAGGGCAGGGCCGTAATTCACCCCTCCACTTT. It is translated as CASSKGQGRNSPLHF.

The chain has TRBV11-3 and TRBJ2-3, with D possibly matching TRBD2 (6 bases). Germline loops: CDR1 SGHNT, CDR2 YENEEA. This CDR3 has 16 residues. V lost 3 bases and J lost 6, with 19 bases in between. CDR3: CASSLGGDPSVDTQYF. The DNA for the CDR3 is TGTGCCAGCAGCTTGGGCGGGGACCCTAGCGTGGATACGCAGTATTTT.

The genes are TRBV5-1 and TRBJ2-7; no clear D gene. This CDR3 has 13 amino acids. V lost 0 bases to trimming and J lost 6 bases, with 10 bases between them. In germline, CDR1 is SGHRS, CDR2 YFSETQ. CDR3 amino acids: CASSLEGVGEQYF. CDR3 sequence (DNA): TGCGCCAGCAGCTTGGAGGGCGTGGGCGAGCAGTACTTC.

This clone turned up a few times. This chain joins TRBV29-1 and TRBJ1-5, with D tentatively TRBD1 (5 bases). Germline lookup yields CDR1 SQVTM and CDR2 ANQGSEA. The CDR3 loop spans 12 amino acids. V lost 7 bases to trimming and J lost 3 bases, with 10 bases between them. CDR3 nucleotide sequence: TGCAGCGCCGGGGACTTCAATCAGCCCCAGCATTTT. Translated: CSAGDFNQPQHF.

The rearrangement joins TRBV20-1 to TRBJ2-7; D is unclear. The CDR3 sequence is 11 residues long. Germline lookup yields CDR1 DFQATT and CDR2 SNEGSKA (reference sequence). With 0 bases removed from V and 9 bases from J, the gap between germline ends came to 9 bases. The DNA for the CDR3 is TGCAGTGCTAGAGAACTTATAGTGCAGTACTTC. Its translation is CSARELIVQYF.

The chain's CDR3 is CASSLGGYEQYF. The CDR3 nucleotides read TGCGCCAGCAGCTTGGGGGGTTACGAGCAGTACTTC. This chain links TRBV5-1 with TRBJ2-7; D is uncertain. The CDR3 sequence is 12 residues long. Germline V gene sequence: CDR1 SGHRS, CDR2 YFSETQ. With 0 bases removed from V and 4 bases from J, the gap between germline ends came to 5 bases.

V is TRBV19 and J is TRBJ1-5; TRBD1 matches at 7 bases. V lost 9 bases, J lost 4 bases, and 9 bases stayed unmatched. The CDR3 runs 14 residues. Germline CDR1 LNHDA, CDR2 SQIVND (reference sequence). DNA of the CDR3: TGTGCCAGCAGGGGGGGGCAGCCAAATCAGCCCCAGCATTTT. This encodes CASRGGQPNQPQHF.